This TCR beta chain was profiled in a study of control samples from healthy donors and cancer patients (dated by TCRdb to the early 2020s). CDR1 and CDR2 were assigned from the germline V gene as SGDLS and YYNGEE. The germline ends are 14 bases apart after V is trimmed by 1 base and J by 6 bases. From cysteine to phenylalanine, the CDR3 is 14 amino acids long. Only the CDR3 region is kept as DNA, spanning 42 bases read in frame from base 1. Libraries came from the immunoSEQ multiplex PCR assay. Entries here come from immuneACCESS through TCRdb and include only in-frame sequences with V and J called. Some clones fail to appear in such tables; in the studies checked, an unresolved V gene covers under half of the shortfall, and the cause of the remainder is unknown. In this sample the table shows fewer than 70,000 clones, roughly 80% of which occur a single time. In total, the top ten clones hold about 3.1% of the sample.

Of note for this clone: Its antigen is still unknown. No base quality information exists; no much larger clone differs at one position.

Material: PBMCs. This clonotype was sampled from a woman aged 45-60 years with lung cancer. The sequence links TRBV9 to TRBJ2-7, with the D call tentatively TRBD1 or TRBD2, each fitting 5 bases. Here is the DNA: TGTGCCAGCAGCGTAATGGGACCCCTTGCCGAGCAGTACTTC. It encodes CASSVMGPLAEQYF.